These 6 T cell receptor beta chains originate from one sample sequenced in a study of shared clonotypes between healthy human individuals. Data came from immunoSEQ multiplex PCR; TCRdb stores just in-frame clones and leaves some out. In the table there are around 1.1 million clones, 60% to 85% of which are singletons. Sequenced: memory CD4+ T cells from PBMCs. The sample's subset: CD45RA-negative fraction. Receptors originate from a young man in good health. Some clones in this sample may be carry-over from other donors' samples.

V usage is TRBV18 and J usage is TRBJ1-5; D gene ambiguous. Germline V gene sequence: CDR1 KGHSH, CDR2 LQKENI. CDR3 size: 15 residues. Trimming stripped 2 bases from V and 0 bases from J, with 8 bases between. CDR3 bases: TGTGCCAGCTCACCAAGAGCAGATAGCAATCAGCCCCAGCATTTT. It translates to CASSPRADSNQPQHF.

The chain recombines TRBV7-2 with TRBJ2-1, with a weak D call TRBD2 (6 bases). V shed 5 bases and J shed 5 bases, with 16 bases lying between them. Germline V CDR1 and CDR2: SGHTA, FQGNSA. This CDR3 has 15 amino acids. The CDR3 DNA reads as TGTGCCAGCAGCCCCTGGGCGGAGGGCGACAATGAGCAGTTCTTC. Protein sequence: CASSPWAEGDNEQFF.

Comments on this clone: This may arise from a read error, as a much more abundant clone is one base away. Within the sample, other DNA sequences also encode this same CDR3. V gene TRBV7-6 combines with J gene TRBJ2-7; D might be TRBD1 (5 bases). V lost 2 bases to trimming and J lost 4 bases, with 6 bases between them. CDR3 length: 12 residues. Germline loops: CDR1 SGHVS, CDR2 FNYEAQ. CDR3 amino acids: CASSLQGYEQYF. DNA of the CDR3: TGTGCCAGCAGCTTACAGGGTTACGAGCAGTACTTC. The full variable domain, rest sourced from reference TRBV7-6 and TRBJ2-7, is GAGVSQSPRYKVTKRGQDVALRCDPISGHVSLYWYRQALGQGPEFLTYFNYEAQQDKSGLPNDRFSAERPEGSISTLTIQRTEQRDSAMYRCASSLQGYEQYFGPGTRLTVT.

CDR3 sequence: CASSSFNGGGQYF. The CDR3 DNA follows: TGTGCCAGCAGTTCCTTTAACGGAGGGGGGCAGTATTTT. This chain uses TRBV27 with TRBJ2-3; the D gene could be TRBD1 or TRBD2 (6 bases each). The CDR3 totals 13 residues. The germline V gene encodes CDR1 MNHEY and CDR2 SMNVEV (reference sequence). V was shortened by 4 bases and J by 11 bases, with 16 bases between the two germline ends.

As concerns this clone: Other DNA sequences in the same sample also yield this CDR3. The chain recombines TRBV18 with TRBJ2-3; D not certain. V shed 0 bases and J shed 2 bases, with 6 bases lying between them. This CDR3 is 14 amino acids long. Germline values: CDR1 KGHSH, CDR2 LQKENI. CDR3 protein: CASSPPGSTDTQYF. The CDR3 coding sequence is TGTGCCAGCTCACCACCCGGATCCACAGATACGCAGTATTTT. Using reference TRBV18 and TRBJ2-3 for the parts outside the CDR3, the full variable domain is NAGVMQNPRHLVRRRGQEARLRCSPMKGHSHVYWYRQLPEEGLKFMVYLQKENIIDESGMPKERFSAEFPKEGPSILRIQQVVRGDSAAYFCASSPPGSTDTQYFGPGTRLTVL.

V is TRBV7-2 and J is TRBJ2-7; 7 bases align to TRBD2. There are 14 residues in the CDR3. Germline V gene lookup returns CDR1 SGHTA and CDR2 FQGNSA. J lost 6 bases, V lost 5 bases, and 10 bases had no gene match. CDR3 residues: CASSPLAAAREQYF. CDR3 coding DNA: TGTGCCAGCAGCCCGCTAGCGGCGGCCCGCGAGCAGTACTTC.